This T cell receptor beta chain was recorded in a study of tumor-infiltrating lymphocytes in primary liver carcinoma. About the study: Sample counts of productive TCRbeta reads spanned roughly 3.5 to 8 million; these counts were similar across tissue types. General study results and limits: Top-250-clone fractions were significantly higher in tumors than in blood (p = 0.039). Tumor region pairs shared more overlap than did tumor-adjacent and tumor-blood pairs.

Starting from roughly 540 ng of total RNA, TCR beta cDNA was produced with a primer in the constant region. Construction of TCR beta libraries relied on three successive nested multiplex PCR rounds employing slightly modified ARM-PCR. Both of the initial two PCR rounds ran for nine to eleven cycles and employed TRBV1-TRBV30 forward primers alongside a C-beta reverse primer. MiXCR, run by TCRdb on the multiplex PCR reads, gives a single entry per CDR3 protein. Of hundreds of thousands of distinct CDR3 sequences in the sample, almost 60% are singletons; the top ten hold around 15%. The researchers obtained blood RNA from unsorted whole blood and also extracted germline DNA. Four milliliters of peripheral blood were collected before surgery. In its sample, this clonotype was seen a few times. Its target is not known. Per the germline V gene, CDR1 is MGHRA and CDR2 is YSYEKL. The CDR3 is made up of 19 amino acids. V was shortened by 3 bases and J by 0 bases, with 21 bases between the two germline ends.

The specimen sequenced was peripheral blood. V gene TRBV4-1 combines with J gene TRBJ1-5, with a weak D call TRBD1 (5 bases). This receptor was identified in a woman aged 25 to 39 with primary liver carcinoma and hepatitis B virus infection. The CDR3 is CASSQQGPPHIDSNQPQHF. The CDR3 DNA sequence: TGCGCCAGCAGCCAGCAGGGTCCCCCTCACATTGATAGCAATCAGCCCCAGCATTTT.